Included here is one TCR beta chain sequence, with context. Antigen specificity is unknown. The data originate from a study of cytotoxic CD8 clonotypes in ibrutinib-treated CLL. Regarding the study as a whole: Clonality went up at the time of ibrutinib response, stayed stable in sustained remission, and later dropped back toward its baseline level at progression.

Method: immunoSEQ multiplex PCR; TCRdb's copy keeps in-frame clones and lacks some. This sample has tens of thousands of clones, with 56% found just once. This receptor was identified in a human donor with chronic lymphocytic leukemia. The source material was PBMCs, sampled after 24 months of ibrutinib treatment.

The CDR3 reads CASSSHGTEGNTIYF. As DNA, the CDR3 is TGTGCCAGCAGCTCTCACGGGACAGAAGGGAACACCATATATTTT. The rearrangement uses TRBV9 and TRBJ1-3; TRBD1 matches 7 bases. The trim removed 4 bases at V and 7 bases at J, leaving 11 bases unmatched. This CDR3 region has 15 residues. CDR1 SGDLS and CDR2 YYNGEE come from the germline V gene.